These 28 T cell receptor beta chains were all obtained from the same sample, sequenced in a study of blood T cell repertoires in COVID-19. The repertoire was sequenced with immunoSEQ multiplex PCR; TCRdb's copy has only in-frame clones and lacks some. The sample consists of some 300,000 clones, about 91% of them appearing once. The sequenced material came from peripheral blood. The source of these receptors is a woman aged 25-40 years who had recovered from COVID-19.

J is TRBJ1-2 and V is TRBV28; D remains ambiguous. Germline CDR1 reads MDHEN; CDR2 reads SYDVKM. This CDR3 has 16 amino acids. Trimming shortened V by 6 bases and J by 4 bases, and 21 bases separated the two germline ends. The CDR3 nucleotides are TGTGCCAGCAGGACCGCGTCGGGTACCTATCGCTATGGCTACACCTTC. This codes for CASRTASGTYRYGYTF.

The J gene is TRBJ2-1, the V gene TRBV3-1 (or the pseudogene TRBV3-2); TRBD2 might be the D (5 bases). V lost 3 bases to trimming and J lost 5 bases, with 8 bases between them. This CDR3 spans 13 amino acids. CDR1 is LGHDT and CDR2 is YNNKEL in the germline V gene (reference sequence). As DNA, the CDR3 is TGTGCCAGCAGCCAGGCCGGGAACAATGAGCAGTTCTTC. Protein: CASSQAGNNEQFF.

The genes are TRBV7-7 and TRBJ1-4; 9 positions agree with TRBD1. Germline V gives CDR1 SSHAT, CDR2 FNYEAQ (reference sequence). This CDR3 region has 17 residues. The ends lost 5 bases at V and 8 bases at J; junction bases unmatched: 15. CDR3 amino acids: CASSHLKDRDRDEKLFF. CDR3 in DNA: TGTGCCAGCAGCCATCTTAAAGACCGGGACAGGGACGAAAAACTGTTTTTT.

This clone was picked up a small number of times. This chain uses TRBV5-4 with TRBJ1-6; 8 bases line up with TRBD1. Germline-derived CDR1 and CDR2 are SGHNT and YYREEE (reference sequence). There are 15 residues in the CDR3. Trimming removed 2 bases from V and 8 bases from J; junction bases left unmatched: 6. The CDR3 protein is CASSFAGGTHSPLHF. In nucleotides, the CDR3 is TGTGCCAGCAGCTTCGCAGGGGGCACCCATTCACCCCTCCACTTT. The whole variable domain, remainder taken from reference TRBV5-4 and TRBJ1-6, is ETGVTQSPTHLIKTRGQQVTLRCSSQSGHNTVSWYQQALGQGPQFIFQYYREEENGRGNFPPRFSGLQFPNYSSELNVNALELDDSALYLCASSFAGGTHSPLHFGNGTRLTVT.

CDR3 nucleotides: TGTGCCAGTAGTATCCCCCGGGGGGCCGTGTGGAACACCGGGGAGCTGTTTTTT. It is translated as CASSIPRGAVWNTGELFF. The chain joins TRBV19 to TRBJ2-2; perhaps TRBD2 as D (7 bases). V lost 3 bases and J lost 1, with 18 bases in between. The CDR3 consists of 18 residues. CDR1 and CDR2 (germline): LNHDA, SQIVND (reference sequence). Full variable domain (rest looked up from reference TRBV19 and TRBJ2-2): DGGITQSPKYLFRKEGQNVTLSCEQNLNHDAMYWYRQDPGQGLRLIYYSQIVNDFQKGDIAEGYSVSREKKESFPLTVTSAQKNPTAFYLCASSIPRGAVWNTGELFFGEGSRLTVL.

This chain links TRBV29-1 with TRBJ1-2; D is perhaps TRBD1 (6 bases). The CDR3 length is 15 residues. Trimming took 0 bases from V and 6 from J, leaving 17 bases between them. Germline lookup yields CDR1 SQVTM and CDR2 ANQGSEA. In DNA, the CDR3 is TGCAGCGTTGAAGATTTCGGAGGCGGGGGCGATGGCTACACCTTC. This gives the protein CSVEDFGGGGDGYTF.

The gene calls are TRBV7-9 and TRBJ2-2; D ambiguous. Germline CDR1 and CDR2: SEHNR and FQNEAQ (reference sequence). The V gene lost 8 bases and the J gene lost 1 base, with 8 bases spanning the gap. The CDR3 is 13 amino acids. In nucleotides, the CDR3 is TGTGCCAGCCCCCCATGGAACACCGGGGAGCTGTTTTTT. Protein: CASPPWNTGELFF.

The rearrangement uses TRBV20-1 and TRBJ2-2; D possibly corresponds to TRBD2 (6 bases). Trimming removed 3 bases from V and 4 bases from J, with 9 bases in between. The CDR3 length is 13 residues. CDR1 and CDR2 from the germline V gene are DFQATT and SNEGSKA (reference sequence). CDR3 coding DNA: TGCAGTGCTAGTCGGGGGTCCACCGGGGAGCTGTTTTTT. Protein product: CSASRGSTGELFF.

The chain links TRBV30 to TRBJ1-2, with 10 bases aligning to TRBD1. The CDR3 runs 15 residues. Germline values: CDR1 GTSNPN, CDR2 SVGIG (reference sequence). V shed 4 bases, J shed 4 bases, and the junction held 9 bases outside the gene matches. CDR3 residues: CAWTGTGALSYGYTF. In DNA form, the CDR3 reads TGTGCCTGGACCGGGACAGGGGCTCTGAGCTATGGCTACACCTTC.

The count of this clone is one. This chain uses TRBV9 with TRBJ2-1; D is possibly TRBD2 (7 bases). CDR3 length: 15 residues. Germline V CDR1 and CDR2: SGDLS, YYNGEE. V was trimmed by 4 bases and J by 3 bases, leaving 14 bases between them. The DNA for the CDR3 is TGTGCCAGCAGCTCCGCGGGGGCCCGCTACAATGAGCAGTTCTTC. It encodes CASSSAGARYNEQFF.

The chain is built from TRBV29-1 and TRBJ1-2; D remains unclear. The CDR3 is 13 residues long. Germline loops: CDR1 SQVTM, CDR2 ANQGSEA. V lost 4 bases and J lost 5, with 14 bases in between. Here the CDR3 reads CSVVGGLGYGYTF. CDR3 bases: TGCAGCGTTGTAGGTGGACTCGGGTATGGCTACACCTTC.

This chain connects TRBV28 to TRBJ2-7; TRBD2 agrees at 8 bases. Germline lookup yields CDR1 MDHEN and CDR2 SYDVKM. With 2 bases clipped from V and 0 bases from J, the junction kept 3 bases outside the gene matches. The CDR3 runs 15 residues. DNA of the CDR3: TGTGCCAGCAGTTTAGGTAGCGGGGCCTCCTACGAGCAGTACTTC. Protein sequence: CASSLGSGASYEQYF.

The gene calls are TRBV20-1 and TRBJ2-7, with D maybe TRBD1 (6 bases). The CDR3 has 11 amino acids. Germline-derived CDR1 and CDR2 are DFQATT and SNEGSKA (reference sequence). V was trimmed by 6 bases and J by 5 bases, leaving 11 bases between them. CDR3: CSAYRVHEQYF. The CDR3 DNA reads TGCAGTGCATACAGGGTCCACGAGCAGTACTTC.

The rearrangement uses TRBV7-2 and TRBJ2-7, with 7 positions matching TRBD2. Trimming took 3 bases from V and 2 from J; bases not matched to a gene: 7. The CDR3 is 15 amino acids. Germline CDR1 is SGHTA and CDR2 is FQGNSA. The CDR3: CASSLKTGTTYEQYF. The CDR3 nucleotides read TGTGCCAGCAGCTTGAAGACCGGGACTACCTACGAGCAGTACTTC.

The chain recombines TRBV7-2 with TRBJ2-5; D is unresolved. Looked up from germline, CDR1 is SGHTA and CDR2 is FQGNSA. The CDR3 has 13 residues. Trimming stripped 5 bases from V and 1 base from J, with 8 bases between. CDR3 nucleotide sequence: TGTGCCAGCAGCCCCCAAATCCAAGAGACCCAGTACTTC. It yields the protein CASSPQIQETQYF.

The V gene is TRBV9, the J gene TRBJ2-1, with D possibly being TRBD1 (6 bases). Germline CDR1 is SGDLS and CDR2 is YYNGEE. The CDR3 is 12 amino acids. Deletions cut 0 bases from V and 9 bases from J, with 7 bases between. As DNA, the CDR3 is TGTGCCAGCAGCGTAGGAGGGGGTGAGCAGTTCTTC. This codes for CASSVGGGEQFF. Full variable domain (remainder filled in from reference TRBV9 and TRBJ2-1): DSGVTQTPKHLITATGQRVTLRCSPRSGDLSVYWYQQSLDQGLQFLIQYYNGEERAKGNILERFSAQQFPDLHSELNLSSLELGDSALYFCASSVGGGEQFFGPGTRLTVL.

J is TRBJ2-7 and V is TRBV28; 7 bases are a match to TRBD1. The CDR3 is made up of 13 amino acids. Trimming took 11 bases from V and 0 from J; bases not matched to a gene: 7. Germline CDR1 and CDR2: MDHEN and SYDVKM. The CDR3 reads CAGRDSSSYEQYF. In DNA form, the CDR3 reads TGTGCCGGAAGGGACAGCAGCTCCTACGAGCAGTACTTC.

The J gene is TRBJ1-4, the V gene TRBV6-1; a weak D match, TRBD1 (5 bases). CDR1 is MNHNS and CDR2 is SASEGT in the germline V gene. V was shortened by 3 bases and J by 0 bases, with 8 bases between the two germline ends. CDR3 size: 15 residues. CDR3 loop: CASSDGGTTNEKLFF. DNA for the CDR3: TGTGCCAGCAGTGACGGGGGAACAACTAATGAAAAACTGTTTTTT.

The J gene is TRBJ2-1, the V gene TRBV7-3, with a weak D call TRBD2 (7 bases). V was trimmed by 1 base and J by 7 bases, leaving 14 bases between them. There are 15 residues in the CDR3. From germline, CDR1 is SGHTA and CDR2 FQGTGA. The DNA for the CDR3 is TGTGCCAGCAGCTTAAGGGGGGGCTGGTTAAATGAGCAGTTCTTC. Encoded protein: CASSLRGGWLNEQFF.

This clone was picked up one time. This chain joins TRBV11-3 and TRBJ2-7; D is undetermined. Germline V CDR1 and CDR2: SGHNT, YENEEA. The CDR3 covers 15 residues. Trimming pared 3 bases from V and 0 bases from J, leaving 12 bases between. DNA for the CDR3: TGTGCCAGCAGCTTGGGCCAATCGAGCTCCTACGAGCAGTACTTC. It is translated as CASSLGQSSSYEQYF.

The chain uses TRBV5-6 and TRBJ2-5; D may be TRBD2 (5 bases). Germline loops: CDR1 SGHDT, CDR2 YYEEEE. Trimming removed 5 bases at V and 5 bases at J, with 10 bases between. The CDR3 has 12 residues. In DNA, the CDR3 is TGTGCCAGCAGACGAGAGGGTGAGACCCAGTACTTC. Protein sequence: CASRREGETQYF. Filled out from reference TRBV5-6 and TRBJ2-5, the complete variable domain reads DAGVTQSPTHLIKTRGQQVTLRCSPKSGHDTVSWYQQALGQGPQFIFQYYEEEERQRGNFPDRFSGHQFPNYSSELNVNALLLGDSALYLCASRREGETQYFGPGTRLLVL.

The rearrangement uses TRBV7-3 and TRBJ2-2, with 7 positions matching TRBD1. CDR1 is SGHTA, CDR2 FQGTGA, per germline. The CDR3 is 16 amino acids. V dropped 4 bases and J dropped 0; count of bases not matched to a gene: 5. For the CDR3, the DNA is TGTGCCAGCAGCTCGACTACAGGGGCGAACACCGGGGAGCTGTTTTTT. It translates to CASSSTTGANTGELFF.

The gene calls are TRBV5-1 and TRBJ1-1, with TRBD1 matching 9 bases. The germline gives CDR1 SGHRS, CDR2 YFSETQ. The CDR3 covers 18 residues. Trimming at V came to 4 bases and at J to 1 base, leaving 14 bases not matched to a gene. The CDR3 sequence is CASSPRQGGVVRNTEAFF. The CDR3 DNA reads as TGCGCCAGCAGCCCACGACAGGGGGGCGTCGTAAGGAACACTGAAGCTTTCTTT.

Here the CDR3 reads CASSSTGEHQPQHF. DNA for the CDR3: TGCGCCAGCAGCTCGACAGGGGAGCATCAGCCCCAGCATTTT. The genes are TRBV5-1 and TRBJ1-5, with 8 positions matching TRBD1. Trimming removed 3 bases from V and 5 bases from J; junction bases left unmatched: 4. The CDR3 length is 14 residues. Germline CDR1 is SGHRS and CDR2 is YFSETQ.

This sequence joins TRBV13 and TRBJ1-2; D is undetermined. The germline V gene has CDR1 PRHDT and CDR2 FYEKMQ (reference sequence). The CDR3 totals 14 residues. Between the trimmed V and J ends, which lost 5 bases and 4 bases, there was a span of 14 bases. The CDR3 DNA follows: TGTGCCAGCAGCCTCCCTAGCTCAAGCTATGGCTACACCTTC. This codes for CASSLPSSSYGYTF.

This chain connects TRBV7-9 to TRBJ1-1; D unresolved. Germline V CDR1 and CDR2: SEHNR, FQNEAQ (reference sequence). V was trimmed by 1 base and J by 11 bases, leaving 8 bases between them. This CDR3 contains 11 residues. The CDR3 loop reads CASSLGGRAFF. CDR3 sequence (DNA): TGTGCCAGCAGCTTAGGTGGCAGGGCTTTCTTT.

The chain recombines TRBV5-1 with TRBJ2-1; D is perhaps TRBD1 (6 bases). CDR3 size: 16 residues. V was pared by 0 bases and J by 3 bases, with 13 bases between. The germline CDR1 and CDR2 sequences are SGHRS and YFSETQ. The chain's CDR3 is CASSLALVGGYNEQFF. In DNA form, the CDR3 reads TGCGCCAGCAGCTTGGCCTTGGTAGGGGGCTACAATGAGCAGTTCTTC.

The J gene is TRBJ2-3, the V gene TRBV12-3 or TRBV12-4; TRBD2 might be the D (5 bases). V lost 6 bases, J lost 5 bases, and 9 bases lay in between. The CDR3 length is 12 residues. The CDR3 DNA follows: TGTGCCAGCAGGGAGGAGGTAGATACGCAGTATTTT. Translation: CASREEVDTQYF.